This entry is about one TCR beta chain. What it recognizes is unknown. Time point indicated: week 5, during vaccination. The investigators gave 300 ug of mutant IDH1 20-mer peptide in each vaccine dose, together with topical imiquimod. These data come from a study of a mutant IDH1 vaccine in newly diagnosed glioma. At the level of the study: Males made up 62.5% and females roughly 40% of treated patients, whose mean age was approximately 41 years.

Sequencing used immunoSEQ multiplex PCR; TCRdb keeps in-frame clones, though not all of them. This sample has about 53,000 clones, with around 84% found just once. The sequenced sample was PBMCs, obtained from a glioma patient whose treatment included an IDH1 peptide vaccine. This receptor was identified in a woman between 45 and 65 years old with glioma.

CDR3 sequence reads: CASSPWATEAFF. The CDR3 DNA is TGTGCCAGCAGCCCTTGGGCGACTGAAGCTTTCTTT. The genes are TRBV7-9 and TRBJ1-1; no definite D call. Germline V gene lookup returns CDR1 SEHNR and CDR2 FQNEAQ (reference sequence). The CDR3 is 12 amino acids. The V gene lost 5 bases and the J gene lost 5 bases, with 9 bases spanning the gap.